One sample yielded the 5 T cell receptor beta chains listed below, sequenced in a study of blood T cells in healthy people across ages. The second PCR ran 7 to 11 cycles with a sample-barcoded 5' primer and J-beta primers. From the 5' RACE reads, TCRdb called clonotypes with MiXCR, one entry per CDR3 protein. The data show roughly 1.6 million distinct CDR3 sequences, with roughly 30% seen just once and approximately 10% held by the top ten. Sequences were obtained from blood. The receptors were sampled from a woman aged 25 to 39 in good health.

Details on this clonotype: This may be a read error, as it is one base from a much larger clone. The rearrangement links TRBV20-1 to TRBJ2-1; perhaps TRBD2 as D (5 bases). CDR1 and CDR2 (germline): DFQATT, SNEGSKA (reference sequence). With 7 bases removed from V and 8 bases from J, the gap between germline ends came to 15 bases. The CDR3 is 12 residues long. Here the CDR3 reads CSGLPARDEQFF. The CDR3 DNA follows: TGCAGTGGACTCCCAGCGCGGGATGAGCAGTTCTTC.

As to this clonotype: At one of its ends the junction is not consistent with the germline gene, which may arise from a read error. The chain combines TRBV15 with TRBJ2-6, with D possibly TRBD1 on 5 matching bases. Germline values: CDR1 LNHNV, CDR2 YYDKDF (reference sequence). The CDR3 covers 14 residues. The DNA of the CDR3 is TGTGCCACCAGCAGAGACCATGGGGCCAACGTCCGGACTTTC. It specifies CATSRDHGANVRTF.

This clonotype appeared a few times. The chain carries TRBV5-1 and TRBJ1-6, with 9 bases that match TRBD1. This CDR3 is 17 amino acids long. V lost 5 bases to trimming and J lost 9 bases; unmatched junction nucleotides: 15. Per the germline V gene, CDR1 is SGHRS and CDR2 is YFSETQ. Written as DNA, the CDR3 is TGCGCCAGCAGTTCTGAACCGGACAGGGGAAAACGTTCACCCCTCCACTTT. Translation gives CASSSEPDRGKRSPLHF.

This clonotype was observed a handful of times. This sequence joins TRBV2 and TRBJ2-3, with 10 bases fitting TRBD2. The germline V gene encodes CDR1 SNHLY and CDR2 FYNNEI. V lost 5 bases to trimming and J lost 1 base; unmatched junction nucleotides: 6. This CDR3 comprises 16 residues. CDR3 nucleotide sequence: TGTGCCAGCAGTCCGCCCGGGACTAGCGGCACAGATACGCAGTATTTT. Encoded protein: CASSPPGTSGTDTQYF. The variable domain in full, with the rest retrieved from reference TRBV2 and TRBJ2-3, is EPEVTQTPSHQVTQMGQEVILRCVPISNHLYFYWYRQILGQKVEFLVSFYNNEISEKSEIFDDQFSVERPDGSNFTLKIRSTKLEDSAMYFCASSPPGTSGTDTQYFGPGTRLTVL.

Worth noting for this clonotype: Its ends do not fully match the called genes, so a read error is possible. The rearrangement joins TRBV20-1 to TRBJ2-3, with a possible D match to TRBD2 (5 bases). Germline CDR1 DFQATT, CDR2 SNEGSKA (reference sequence). The CDR3 is 11 amino acids. The CDR3 reads CSARLADAQYF. The CDR3 bases are TGCAGTGCTAGACTAGCAGATGCGCAGTATTTT.